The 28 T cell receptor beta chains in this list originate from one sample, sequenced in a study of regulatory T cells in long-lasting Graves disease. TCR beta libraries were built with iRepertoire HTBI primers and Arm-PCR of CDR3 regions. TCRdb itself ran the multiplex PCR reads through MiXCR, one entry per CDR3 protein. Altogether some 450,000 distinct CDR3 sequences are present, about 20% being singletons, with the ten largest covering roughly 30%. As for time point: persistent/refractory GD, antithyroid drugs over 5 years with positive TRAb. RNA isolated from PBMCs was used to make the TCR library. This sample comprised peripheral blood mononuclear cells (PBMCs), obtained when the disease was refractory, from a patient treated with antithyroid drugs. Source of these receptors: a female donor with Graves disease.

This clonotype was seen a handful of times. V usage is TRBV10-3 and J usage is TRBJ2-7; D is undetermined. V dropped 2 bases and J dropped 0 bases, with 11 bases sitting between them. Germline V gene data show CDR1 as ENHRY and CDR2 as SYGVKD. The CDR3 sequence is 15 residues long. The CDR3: CAISEGPRASYEQYF. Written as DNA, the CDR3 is TGTGCCATCAGTGAGGGGCCGCGCGCCTCCTACGAGCAGTACTTC.

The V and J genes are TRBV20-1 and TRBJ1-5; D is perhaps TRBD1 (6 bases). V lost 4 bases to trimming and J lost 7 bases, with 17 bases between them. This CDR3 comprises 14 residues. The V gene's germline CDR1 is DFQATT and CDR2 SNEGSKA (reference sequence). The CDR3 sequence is CSATSGEGGQPQHF. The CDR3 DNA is TGCAGTGCTACATCAGGGGAGGGTGGGCAGCCCCAGCATTTT.

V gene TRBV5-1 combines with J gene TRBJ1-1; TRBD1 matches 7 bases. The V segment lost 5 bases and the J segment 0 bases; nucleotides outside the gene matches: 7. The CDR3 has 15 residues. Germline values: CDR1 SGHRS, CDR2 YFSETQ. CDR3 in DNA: TGCGCCAGCAGGCTTGGGGACAGTTTGAACACTGAAGCTTTCTTT. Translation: CASRLGDSLNTEAFF.

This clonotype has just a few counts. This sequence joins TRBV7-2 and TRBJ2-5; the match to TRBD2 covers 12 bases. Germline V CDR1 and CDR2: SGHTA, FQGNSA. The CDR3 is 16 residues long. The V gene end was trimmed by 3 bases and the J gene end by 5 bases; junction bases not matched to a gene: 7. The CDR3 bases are TGTGCCAGCAGCTTGGCTAGCGGGAGGGCCGGGGAGACCCAGTACTTC. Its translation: CASSLASGRAGETQYF.

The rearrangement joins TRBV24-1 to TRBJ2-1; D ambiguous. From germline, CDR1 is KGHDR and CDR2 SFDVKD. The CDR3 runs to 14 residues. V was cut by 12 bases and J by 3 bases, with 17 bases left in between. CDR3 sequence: CAGRFQEIYNEQFF. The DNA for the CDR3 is TGTGCCGGTCGGTTTCAGGAGATCTACAATGAGCAGTTCTTC.

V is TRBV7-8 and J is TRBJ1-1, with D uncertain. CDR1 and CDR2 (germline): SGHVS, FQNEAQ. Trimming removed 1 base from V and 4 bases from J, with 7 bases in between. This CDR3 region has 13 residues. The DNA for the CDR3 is TGTGCCAGCAGCTTAGGGAGGTTCACTGAAGCTTTCTTT. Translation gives CASSLGRFTEAFF.

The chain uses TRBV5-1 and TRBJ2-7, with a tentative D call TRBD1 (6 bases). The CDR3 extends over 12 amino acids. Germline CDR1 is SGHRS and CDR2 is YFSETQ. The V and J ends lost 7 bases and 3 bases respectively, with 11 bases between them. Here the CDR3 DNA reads TGCGCCAGCCGACAGGAAAACTACGAGCAGTACTTC. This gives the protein CASRQENYEQYF.

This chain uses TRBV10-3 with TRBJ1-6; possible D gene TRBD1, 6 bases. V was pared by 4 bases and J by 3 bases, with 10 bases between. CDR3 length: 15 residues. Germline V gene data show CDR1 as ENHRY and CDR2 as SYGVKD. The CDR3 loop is CAISAGGVYNSPLHF. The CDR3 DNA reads TGTGCCATCAGTGCGGGGGGCGTCTATAATTCACCCCTCCACTTT.

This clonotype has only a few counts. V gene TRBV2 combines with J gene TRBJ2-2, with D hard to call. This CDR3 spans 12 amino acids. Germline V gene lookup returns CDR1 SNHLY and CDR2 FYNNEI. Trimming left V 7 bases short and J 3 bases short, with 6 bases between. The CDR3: CASIRDTGELFF. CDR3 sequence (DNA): TGTGCCAGCATTCGAGACACCGGGGAGCTGTTTTTT.

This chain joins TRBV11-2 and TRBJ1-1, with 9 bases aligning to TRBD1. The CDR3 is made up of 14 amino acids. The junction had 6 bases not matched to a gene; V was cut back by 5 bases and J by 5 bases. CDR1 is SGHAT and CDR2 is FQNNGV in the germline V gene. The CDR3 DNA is TGTGCCAGCAGCGTAGGGGACAGGGTTACTGAAGCTTTCTTT. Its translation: CASSVGDRVTEAFF.

CDR3 sequence (DNA): TGCGCCAGCAGCTTACTAGCGTCCGGGGAGCTGTTTTTT. Protein sequence: CASSLLASGELFF. J is TRBJ2-2 and V is TRBV5-1; 7 nucleotides line up with TRBD2. The trim removed 2 bases at V and 6 bases at J, leaving 1 base unmatched. CDR3 length: 13 amino acids. Germline V gene sequence: CDR1 SGHRS, CDR2 YFSETQ.

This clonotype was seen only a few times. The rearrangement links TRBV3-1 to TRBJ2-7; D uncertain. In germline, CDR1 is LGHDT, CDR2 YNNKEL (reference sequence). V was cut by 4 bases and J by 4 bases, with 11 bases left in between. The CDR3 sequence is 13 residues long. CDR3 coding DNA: TGTGCCAGCAGCCTAACATCAAGGTACGAGCAGTACTTC. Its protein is CASSLTSRYEQYF.

DNA of the CDR3: TGCGCCAGCAGCTCCCGGGCAGGGGAAGCGAACACTGAAGCTTTCTTT. Amino acid sequence: CASSSRAGEANTEAFF. V and J are TRBV5-1 and TRBJ1-1, with D maybe TRBD1 (6 bases). The ends were cut back, 3 bases at V and 1 base at J, with 16 bases in the middle. The CDR3 totals 16 residues. Per germline, CDR1 SGHRS and CDR2 YFSETQ.

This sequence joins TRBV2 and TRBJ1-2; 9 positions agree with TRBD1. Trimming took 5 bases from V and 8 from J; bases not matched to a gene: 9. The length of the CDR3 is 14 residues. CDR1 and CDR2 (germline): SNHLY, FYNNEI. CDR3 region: CASSYSTGGWGYTF. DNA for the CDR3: TGTGCCAGCAGTTACTCCACAGGGGGCTGGGGCTACACCTTC.

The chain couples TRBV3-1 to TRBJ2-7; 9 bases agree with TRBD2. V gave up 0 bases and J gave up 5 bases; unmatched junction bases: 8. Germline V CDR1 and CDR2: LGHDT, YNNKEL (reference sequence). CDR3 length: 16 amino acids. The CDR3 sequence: CASSQDLSGGPDEQYF. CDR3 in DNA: TGTGCCAGCAGCCAAGATCTTAGCGGGGGCCCTGACGAGCAGTACTTC.

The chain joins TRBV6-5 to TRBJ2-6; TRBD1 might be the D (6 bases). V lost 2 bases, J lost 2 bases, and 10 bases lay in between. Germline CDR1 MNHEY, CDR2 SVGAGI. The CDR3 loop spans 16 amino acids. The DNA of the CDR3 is TGTGCCAGCAGTTACGGGGACACTCCTGGGGCCAACGTCCTGACTTTC. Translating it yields CASSYGDTPGANVLTF.

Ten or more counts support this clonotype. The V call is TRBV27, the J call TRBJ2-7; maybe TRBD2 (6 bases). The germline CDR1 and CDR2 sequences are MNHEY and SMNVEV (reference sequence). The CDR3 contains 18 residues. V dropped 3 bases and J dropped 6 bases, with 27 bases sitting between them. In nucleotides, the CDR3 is TGTGCCAGCAGTTTCCGTGGTTCCCCGGGACTCACGCCGGGCGAGCAGTACTTC. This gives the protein CASSFRGSPGLTPGEQYF.

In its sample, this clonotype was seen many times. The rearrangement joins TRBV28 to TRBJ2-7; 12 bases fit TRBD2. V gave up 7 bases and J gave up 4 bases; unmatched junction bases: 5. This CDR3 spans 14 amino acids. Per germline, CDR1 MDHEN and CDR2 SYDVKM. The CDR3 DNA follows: TGTGCCAGCACCCGACTAGCGGGGGCATACGAGCAGTACTTC. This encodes CASTRLAGAYEQYF.

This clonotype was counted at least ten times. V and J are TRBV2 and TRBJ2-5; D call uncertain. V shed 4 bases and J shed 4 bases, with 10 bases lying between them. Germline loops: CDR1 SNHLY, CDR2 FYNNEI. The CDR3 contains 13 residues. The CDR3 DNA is TGTGCCAGCAGTGTCGAGTTCGGAGAGACCCAGTACTTC. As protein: CASSVEFGETQYF.

The CDR3 sequence: CASRAHGTSRTDTQYF. CDR3 nucleotide sequence: TGTGCCAGCAGGGCACACGGGACTAGCCGCACAGATACGCAGTATTTT. The chain is built from TRBV6-1 and TRBJ2-3; 9 nucleotides agree with TRBD2. V lost 6 bases, J lost 1 base, and 8 bases stayed unmatched. This CDR3 is 16 amino acids long. From germline, CDR1 is MNHNS and CDR2 SASEGT.

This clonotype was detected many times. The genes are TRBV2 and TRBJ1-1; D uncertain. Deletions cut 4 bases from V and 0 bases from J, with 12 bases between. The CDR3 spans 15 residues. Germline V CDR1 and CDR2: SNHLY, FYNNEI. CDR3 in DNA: TGTGCCAGCAGTGCAACTCCCCCTTTGAACACTGAAGCTTTCTTT. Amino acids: CASSATPPLNTEAFF.

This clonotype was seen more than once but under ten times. This CDR3 is CASRREQGISSYEQYF. CDR3 in DNA: TGTGCCAGCAGGAGGGAGCAGGGGATCAGCTCCTACGAGCAGTACTTC. The V gene is TRBV2, the J gene TRBJ2-7, with a tentative D call TRBD1 (6 bases). CDR1 is SNHLY, CDR2 FYNNEI, per germline. V was cut by 6 bases and J by 0 bases, with 18 bases left in between. The CDR3 sequence is 16 residues long.

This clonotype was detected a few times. Here the CDR3 reads CSALREYAGELFF. Here the CDR3 DNA reads TGCAGTGCTTTGAGGGAATACGCCGGGGAGCTGTTTTTT. The chain links TRBV20-1 to TRBJ2-2, with TRBD2 as a possible D gene (5 bases). Germline CDR1 is DFQATT and CDR2 is SNEGSKA (reference sequence). The CDR3 runs 13 residues. V shed 5 bases and J shed 6 bases, with 13 bases lying between them.

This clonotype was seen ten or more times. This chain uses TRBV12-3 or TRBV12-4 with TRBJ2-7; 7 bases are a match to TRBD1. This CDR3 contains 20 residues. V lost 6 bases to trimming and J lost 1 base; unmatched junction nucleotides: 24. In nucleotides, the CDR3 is TGTGCCAGCAGCCGGACTCAGACCGGGACAGATACAATTCCTTCCTACGAGCAGTACTTC. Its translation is CASSRTQTGTDTIPSYEQYF.

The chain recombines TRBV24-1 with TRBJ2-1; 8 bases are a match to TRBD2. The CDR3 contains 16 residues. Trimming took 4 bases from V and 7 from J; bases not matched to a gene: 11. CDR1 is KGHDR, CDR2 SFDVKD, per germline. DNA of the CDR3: TGTGCCACCAGTGACCGCAGGGTGTCTAGCGGGAATGAGCAGTTCTTC. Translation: CATSDRRVSSGNEQFF.

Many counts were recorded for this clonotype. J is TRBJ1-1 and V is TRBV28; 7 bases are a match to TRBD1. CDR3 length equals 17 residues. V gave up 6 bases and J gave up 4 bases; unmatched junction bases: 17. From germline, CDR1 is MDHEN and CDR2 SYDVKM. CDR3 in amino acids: CASSSGQFGLIGTEAFF. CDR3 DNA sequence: TGTGCCAGCAGCTCGGGACAGTTCGGGTTAATCGGCACTGAAGCTTTCTTT.

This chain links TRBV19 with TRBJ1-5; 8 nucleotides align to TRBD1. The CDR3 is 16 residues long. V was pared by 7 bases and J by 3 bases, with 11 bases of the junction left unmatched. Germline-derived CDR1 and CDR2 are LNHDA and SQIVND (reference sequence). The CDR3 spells CASNTLGTGSNQPQHF. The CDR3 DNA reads TGTGCCAGTAACACTCTAGGGACAGGATCCAATCAGCCCCAGCATTTT.

The CDR3 nucleotides are TGTGCCAGCAGTTACGGCGGGCTGGAGACCCAGTACTTC. It codes for CASSYGGLETQYF. This chain links TRBV6-5 with TRBJ2-5; D may be TRBD2 (5 bases). The germline gives CDR1 MNHEY, CDR2 SVGAGI. CDR3 length equals 13 residues. Between the trimmed V and J ends, which lost 2 bases and 5 bases, there was a span of 9 bases.